The T cell receptor (beta chain) under discussion was sequenced for a study of Graves' ophthalmopathy and Graves' hyperthyroidism. Study-wide points: Blood samples also showed most expanded thyroid clonotypes exceeding 0.001 frequency.

Exclusion criteria comprised other autoimmune diseases, uncontrolled infections, pregnancy or lactation in patients. Scientists amplified the TCR beta CDR3 regions from RNA transcripts. HTBI primers were employed in first-round RT-PCR, then a second-round multiplex PCR followed. Via MiXCR, TCRdb re-called the multiplex PCR reads, giving one row per CDR3 protein. The profile shows approximately 540,000 distinct CDR3 sequences, approximately 35% of them singletons. This clonotype was recorded at least ten times. Its specificity is not known. Trimming cost V 0 bases and J 3 bases, with 7 bases left between them. The V gene's germline CDR1 is SGHRS and CDR2 YFSETQ. The CDR3 spans 14 residues.

The sequenced sample was peripheral blood or thyroid tissue (not recorded which). The rearrangement links TRBV5-1 to TRBJ1-3; D is ambiguous. The sequence came from an adult man with Graves' hyperthyroidism. This chain's CDR3 is CASSLGGNGNTIYF. For the CDR3, the DNA is TGCGCCAGCAGCTTGGGGGGAAATGGAAACACCATATATTTT.